This T cell receptor beta chain was identified in a study of blood T cell repertoires in COVID-19. Across the study: COVID-19 samples collected from the United States, Italy and Spain covered acute and convalescent phases. PBMCs, B-cell-depleted T cells, or T cells were the source of the cDNA or gDNA that made up the material.

CDR1 is MNHNY, CDR2 SVGAGI, per germline (reference sequence). Between the trimmed V and J ends, which lost 5 bases and 0 bases, there was a span of 17 bases. The CDR3 runs to 17 residues. As originally analysed: Using reference gene primer amplification, nucleated cell counts were estimated. The protocol was immunoSEQ multiplex PCR, while the TCRdb copy is restricted to in-frame clones and leaves out a portion. The V and J calls and clone size were taken over from that table, and D and trimming were inferred from the DNA. Here the sample spans some 91,000 clones, around four fifths being singletons.

Sequences were obtained from peripheral blood. The chain uses TRBV6-6 and TRBJ2-4; TRBD1 is a possible D gene (7 bases). The TCR originated in a human donor in a cohort sampled during active COVID-19. CDR3 residues: CASSPGDRLIAKNIQYF. The CDR3, as DNA: TGTGCCAGCAGTCCGGGGGACAGACTAATAGCCAAAAACATTCAGTACTTC.